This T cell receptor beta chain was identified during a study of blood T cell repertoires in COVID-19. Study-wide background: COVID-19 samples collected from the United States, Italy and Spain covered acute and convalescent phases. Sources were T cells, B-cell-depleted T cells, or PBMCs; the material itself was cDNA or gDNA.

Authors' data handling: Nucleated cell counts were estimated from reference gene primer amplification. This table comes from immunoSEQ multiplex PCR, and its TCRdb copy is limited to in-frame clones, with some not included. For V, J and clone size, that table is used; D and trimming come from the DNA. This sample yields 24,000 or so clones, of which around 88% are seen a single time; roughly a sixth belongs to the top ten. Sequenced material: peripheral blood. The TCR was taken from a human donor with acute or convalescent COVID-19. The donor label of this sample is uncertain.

The CDR3 loop reads CASSLVGGREQYF. CDR3 coding DNA: TGTGCCAGCAGCTTGGTCGGGGGGCGCGAGCAGTACTTC. V is TRBV5-4 and J is TRBJ2-7, with D tentatively TRBD2 (7 bases). CDR3 length: 13 amino acids. V was trimmed by 0 bases and J by 6 bases, leaving 10 bases between them. Germline CDR1 reads SGHNT; CDR2 reads YYREEE (reference sequence).